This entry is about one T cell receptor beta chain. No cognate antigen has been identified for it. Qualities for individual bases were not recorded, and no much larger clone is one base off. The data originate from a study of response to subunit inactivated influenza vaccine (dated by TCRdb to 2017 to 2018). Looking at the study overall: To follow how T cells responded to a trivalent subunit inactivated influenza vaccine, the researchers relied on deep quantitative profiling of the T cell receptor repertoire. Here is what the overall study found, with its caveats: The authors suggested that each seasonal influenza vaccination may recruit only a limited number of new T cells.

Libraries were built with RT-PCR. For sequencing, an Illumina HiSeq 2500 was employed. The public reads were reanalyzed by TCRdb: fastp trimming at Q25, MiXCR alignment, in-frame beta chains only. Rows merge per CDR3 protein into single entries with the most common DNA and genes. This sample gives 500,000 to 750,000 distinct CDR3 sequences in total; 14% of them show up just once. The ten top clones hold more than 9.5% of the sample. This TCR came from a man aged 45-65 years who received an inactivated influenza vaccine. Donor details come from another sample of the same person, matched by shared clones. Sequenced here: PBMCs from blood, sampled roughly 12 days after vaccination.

The DNA is TGTGCCAGCAGCACCGGGACTAGCGGGAGACAAGTATTCTTAGCCAAAAACATTCAGTACTTC. It translates to CASSTGTSGRQVFLAKNIQYF. The V and J segments used are TRBV6-2 or TRBV6-3 and TRBJ2-4; 14 bases in between match TRBD2. CDR3 length: 21 amino acids, cysteine to phenylalanine. Only the CDR3 part of the read is kept: 63 bases, read in frame from the first base. Unmatched junction bases come to 16, with V trimmed by 6 bases and J by 0 bases. CDR1 and CDR2, looked up from the germline V gene, are MNHEY and SVGEGT.